Presented here are 10 T cell receptor beta chains from one specimen sequenced in a study of control samples from healthy donors and cancer patients. Assay: immunoSEQ multiplex PCR; the TCRdb copy retains only in-frame clones and omits some. The sample carries about 98,000 clones, roughly 83% recorded once. Sequencing was carried out using blood. The receptors come from a young woman in good health.

The genes are TRBV6-6 and TRBJ1-6; the match to TRBD1 covers 11 bases. The trim removed 5 bases at V and 9 bases at J, leaving 9 bases unmatched. This CDR3 is 16 amino acids long. The germline V gene encodes CDR1 MNHNY and CDR2 SVGAGI (reference sequence). The CDR3 sequence is CASSRPGTGGSSPLHF. CDR3 coding DNA: TGTGCCAGCAGTCGTCCCGGGACAGGGGGAAGTTCACCCCTCCACTTT.

This chain joins TRBV21-1 and TRBJ2-3. TRBV21-1 is a known pseudogene. The CDR3 contains 17 residues. CDR3 sequence: CASSTLRKSVSTDTQYF. CDR3 bases: TGTGCCAGCAGCACCCTCAGGAAGAGCGTTAGCACAGATACGCAGTATTTT.

J is TRBJ1-3 and V is TRBV5-4; weak D call: TRBD1 (6 bases). The CDR3 spans 16 residues. V shed 0 bases and J shed 4 bases, with 14 bases lying between them. The germline CDR1 and CDR2 sequences are SGHNT and YYREEE (reference sequence). CDR3 region: CASSLGRDKKGNTIYF. CDR3 coding DNA: TGTGCCAGCAGCTTGGGTCGGGACAAGAAAGGAAACACCATATATTTT.

This clone was counted once. The chain joins TRBV10-2 to TRBJ2-3, with D possibly matching TRBD2 (7 bases). From germline, CDR1 is WSHSY and CDR2 SAAADI. The V end lost 3 bases, the J end lost 3 bases, and 10 bases lay between the germline ends. The CDR3 loop spans 14 amino acids. The CDR3 sequence is CASSDEGGTDTQYF. In nucleotides, the CDR3 is TGCGCCAGCAGTGATGAGGGGGGGACAGATACGCAGTATTTT.

V is TRBV12-3 or TRBV12-4 and J is TRBJ1-1; D possibly corresponds to TRBD1 (5 bases). The CDR3 totals 13 residues. V lost 4 bases and J lost 5, with 11 bases in between. CDR3 in DNA: TGTGCCAGCAGTTCGGGGGGAAGGACTGAAGCTTTCTTT. This encodes CASSSGGRTEAFF.

This clone occurred a few times. This chain uses TRBV19 with TRBJ1-2; D ambiguous. Between the trimmed V and J ends, which lost 0 bases and 1 base, there was a span of 6 bases. CDR3 length: 14 amino acids. Germline CDR1 reads LNHDA; CDR2 reads SQIVND (reference sequence). The CDR3 reads CASSIDPINYGYTF. DNA for the CDR3: TGTGCCAGTAGTATAGATCCCATTAACTATGGCTACACCTTC.

This clone was observed a handful of times. Distinct nucleotide sequences in the sample also encode this CDR3. The chain couples TRBV4-3 to TRBJ1-1; D is unclear. With 0 bases removed from V and 7 bases from J, the gap between germline ends came to 6 bases. Germline V lookup: CDR1 LGHNA, CDR2 YSLEER. This CDR3 has 12 amino acids. The CDR3 protein is CASSQDRREAFF. The CDR3 DNA sequence: TGCGCCAGCAGCCAAGATCGGCGTGAAGCTTTCTTT.

This chain connects TRBV7-3 to TRBJ2-3, with D maybe TRBD2 (6 bases). CDR3 length: 15 amino acids. With 6 bases removed from V and 0 bases from J, the gap between germline ends came to 13 bases. From germline, CDR1 is SGHTA and CDR2 FQGTGA. CDR3 sequence (DNA): TGTGCCAGCAGACGCAGCGGGTCTAGCACAGATACGCAGTATTTT. Amino acid sequence: CASRRSGSSTDTQYF.

This sequence joins TRBV27 and TRBJ1-5; 7 positions agree with TRBD1. V lost 5 bases and J lost 2; bases outside the gene matches: 3. Germline values: CDR1 MNHEY, CDR2 SMNVEV (reference sequence). The CDR3 is 14 residues long. In DNA form, the CDR3 reads TGTGCCAGCAGTCCGACAGGGCGCAATCAGCCCCAGCATTTT. Translating it yields CASSPTGRNQPQHF.

In its sample, this clone was seen once. CDR3 sequence: CASSDTGTGGNSPLHF. Written as DNA, the CDR3 is TGTGCCAGCAGCGACACCGGGACAGGGGGCAATTCACCCCTCCACTTT. The genes are TRBV9 and TRBJ1-6, with TRBD1 matching 12 bases. Germline V gene lookup returns CDR1 SGDLS and CDR2 YYNGEE. The trim removed 3 bases at V and 7 bases at J, leaving 5 bases unmatched. The CDR3 length is 16 residues.